This TCR beta chain was obtained from a study of T-cell reconstitution after alpha-beta-depleted transplantation in children. Unique molecular identifiers were incorporated when the TCRbeta library was constructed. TCRdb re-analysed the PCR reads in MiXCR, keeping a single row per CDR3 protein. Among around 600,000 distinct CDR3 sequences listed, 16% were seen once. The TCR was taken from a human donor who donated a stem cell graft to a child with acute myeloid leukemia. Sequenced here: PBMCs from the stem cell graft donor, sampled from the stem cell graft.

The CDR3 loop reads CSVPARETQYF. The DNA for the CDR3 is TGCAGCGTTCCCGCCCGGGAGACCCAGTACTTC. The V gene is TRBV29-1, the J gene TRBJ2-5; D remains unclear. The CDR3 sequence is 11 residues long. CDR1 is SQVTM, CDR2 ANQGSEA, per germline. Trimming shortened V by 5 bases and J by 5 bases, and 9 bases separated the two germline ends.